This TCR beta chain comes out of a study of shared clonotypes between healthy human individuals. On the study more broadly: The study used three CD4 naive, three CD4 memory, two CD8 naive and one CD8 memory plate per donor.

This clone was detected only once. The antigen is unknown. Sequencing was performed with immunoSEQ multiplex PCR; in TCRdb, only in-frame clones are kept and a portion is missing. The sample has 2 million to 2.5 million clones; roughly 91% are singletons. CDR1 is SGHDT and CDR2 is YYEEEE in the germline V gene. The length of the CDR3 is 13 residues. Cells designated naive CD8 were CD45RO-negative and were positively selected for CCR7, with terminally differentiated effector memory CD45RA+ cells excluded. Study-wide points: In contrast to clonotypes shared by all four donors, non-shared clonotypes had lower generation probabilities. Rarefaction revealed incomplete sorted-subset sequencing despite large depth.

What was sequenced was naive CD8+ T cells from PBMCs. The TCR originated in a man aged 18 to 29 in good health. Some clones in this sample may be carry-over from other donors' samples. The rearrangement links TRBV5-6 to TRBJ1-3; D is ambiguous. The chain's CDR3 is CDYLGTSGNTIYF. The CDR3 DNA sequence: TGTGACTACTTGGGAACCTCTGGAAACACCATATATTTT. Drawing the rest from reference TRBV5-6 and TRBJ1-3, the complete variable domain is DAGVTQSPTHLIKTRGQQVTLRCSPKSGHDTVSWYQQALGQGPQFIFQYYEEEERQRGNFPDRFSGHQFPNYSSELNVNALLLGDSALYLCDYLGTSGNTIYFGEGSWLTVV.